Below, one T cell receptor (beta chain) is given with its context. The data were taken from a study of ipilimumab plus nivolumab after autologous stem cell transplantation. Study-level background: The DLBCL cohort had primary refractory and relapsed disease, with 18-month progression-free survival of about 86% and 29%.

Only in-frame clones appear in the TCRdb table, and some are missing; sequencing was by immunoSEQ multiplex PCR. The repertoire has 10,000 to 15,000 clones, about three quarters of them found once; the top ten carry approximately 15%. Source: PBMCs, taken in a trial of ipilimumab plus nivolumab as post-transplant consolidation. The TCR sequence derives from a male donor with diffuse large B-cell lymphoma.

CDR3 in amino acids: CASSLWREIAGELFF. The CDR3 nucleotides read TGTGCCAGCAGCTTATGGCGGGAGATTGCCGGGGAGCTGTTTTTT. The rearrangement uses TRBV11-3 and TRBJ2-2; the match to TRBD2 covers 7 bases. Germline V lookup: CDR1 SGHNT, CDR2 YENEEA. The CDR3 totals 15 residues. V shed 2 bases and J 6 bases; nucleotides not matched to a gene: 6.